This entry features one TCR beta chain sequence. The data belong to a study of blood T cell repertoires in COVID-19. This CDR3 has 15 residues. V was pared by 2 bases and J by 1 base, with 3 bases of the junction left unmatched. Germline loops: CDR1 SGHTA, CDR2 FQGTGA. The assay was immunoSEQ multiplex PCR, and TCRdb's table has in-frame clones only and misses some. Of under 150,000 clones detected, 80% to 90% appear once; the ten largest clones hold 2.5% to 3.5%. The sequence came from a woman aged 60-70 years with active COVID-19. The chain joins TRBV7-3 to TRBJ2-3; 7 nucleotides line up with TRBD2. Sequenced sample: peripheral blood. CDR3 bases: TGTGCCAGCAGCTTAGGGGGAGGGGGCACAGATACGCAGTATTTT. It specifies CASSLGGGGTDTQYF.